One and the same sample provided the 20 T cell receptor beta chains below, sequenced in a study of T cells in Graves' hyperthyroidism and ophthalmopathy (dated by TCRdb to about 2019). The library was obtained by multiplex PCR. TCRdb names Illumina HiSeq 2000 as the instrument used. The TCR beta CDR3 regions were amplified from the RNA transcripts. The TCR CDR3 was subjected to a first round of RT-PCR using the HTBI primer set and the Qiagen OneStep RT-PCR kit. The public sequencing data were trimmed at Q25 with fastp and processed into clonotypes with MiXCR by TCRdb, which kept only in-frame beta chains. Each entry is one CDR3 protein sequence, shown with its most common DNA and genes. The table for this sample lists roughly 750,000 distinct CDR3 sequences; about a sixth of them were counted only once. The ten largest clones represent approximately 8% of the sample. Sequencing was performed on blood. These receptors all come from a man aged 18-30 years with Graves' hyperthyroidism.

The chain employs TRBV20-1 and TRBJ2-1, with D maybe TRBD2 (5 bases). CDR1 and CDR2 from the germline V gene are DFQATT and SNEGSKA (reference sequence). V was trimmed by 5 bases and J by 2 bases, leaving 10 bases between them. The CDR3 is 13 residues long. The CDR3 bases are TGCAGTGCTTACCCCGGGACCTACAATGAGCAGTTCTTC. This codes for CSAYPGTYNEQFF.

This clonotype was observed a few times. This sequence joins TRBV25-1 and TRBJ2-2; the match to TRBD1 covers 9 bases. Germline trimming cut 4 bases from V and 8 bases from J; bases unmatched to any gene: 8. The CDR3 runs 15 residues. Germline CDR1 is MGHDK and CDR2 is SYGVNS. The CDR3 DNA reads TGTGCCAGCAGTGCAATACAGGGGGCTCCGGGGGAGCTGTTTTTT. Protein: CASSAIQGAPGELFF.

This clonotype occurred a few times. The CDR3 nucleotides are TGTGCCAGCAGCGTATTAGCGAGCTCCTACGAGCAGTACTTC. This gives the protein CASSVLASSYEQYF. This sequence joins TRBV9 and TRBJ2-7, with TRBD2 as a possible D gene (5 bases). The CDR3 contains 14 residues. Germline V lookup: CDR1 SGDLS, CDR2 YYNGEE. The V end was cut by 1 base, the J end by 0 bases, with 8 bases between.

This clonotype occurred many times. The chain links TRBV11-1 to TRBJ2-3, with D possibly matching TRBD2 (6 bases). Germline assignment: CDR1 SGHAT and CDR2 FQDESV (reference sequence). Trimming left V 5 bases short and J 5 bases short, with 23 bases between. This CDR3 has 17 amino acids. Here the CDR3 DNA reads TGTGCCAGCAGCCAGGGACGTGGGGGGAGAGAGAAAGATACGCAGTATTTT. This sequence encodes CASSQGRGGREKDTQYF.

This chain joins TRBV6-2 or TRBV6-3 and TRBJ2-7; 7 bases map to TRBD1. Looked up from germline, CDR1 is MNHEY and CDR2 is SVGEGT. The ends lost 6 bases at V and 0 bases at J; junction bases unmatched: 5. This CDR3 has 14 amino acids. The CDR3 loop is CASRTGIYSYEQYF. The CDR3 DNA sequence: TGTGCCAGCAGGACAGGGATATACTCCTACGAGCAGTACTTC.

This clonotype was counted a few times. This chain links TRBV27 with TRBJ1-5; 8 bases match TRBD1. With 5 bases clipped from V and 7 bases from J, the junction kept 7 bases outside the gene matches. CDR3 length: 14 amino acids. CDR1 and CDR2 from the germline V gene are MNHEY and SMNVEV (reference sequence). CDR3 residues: CASSIDRGRQPQHF. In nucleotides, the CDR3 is TGTGCCAGCAGTATAGACAGGGGTAGGCAGCCCCAGCATTTT.

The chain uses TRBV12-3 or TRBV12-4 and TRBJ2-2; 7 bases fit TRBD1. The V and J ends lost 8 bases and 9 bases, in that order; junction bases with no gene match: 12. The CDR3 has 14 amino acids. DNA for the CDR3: TGTGCCAGCTTGGGAGACAGGGTTAGATGGGAGCTGTTTTTT. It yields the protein CASLGDRVRWELFF.

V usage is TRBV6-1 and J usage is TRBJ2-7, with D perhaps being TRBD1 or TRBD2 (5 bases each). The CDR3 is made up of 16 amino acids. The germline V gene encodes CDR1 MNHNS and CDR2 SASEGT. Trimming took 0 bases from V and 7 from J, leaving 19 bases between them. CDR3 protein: CASSEAEGTWVREQYF. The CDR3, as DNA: TGTGCCAGCAGTGAAGCTGAGGGGACCTGGGTTCGGGAGCAGTACTTC.

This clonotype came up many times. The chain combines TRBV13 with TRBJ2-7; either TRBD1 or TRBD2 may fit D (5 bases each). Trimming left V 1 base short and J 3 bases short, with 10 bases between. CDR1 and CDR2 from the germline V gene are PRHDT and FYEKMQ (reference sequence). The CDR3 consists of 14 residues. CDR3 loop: CASSLERGDYEQYF. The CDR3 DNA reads TGTGCCAGCAGCTTAGAGAGGGGCGACTACGAGCAGTACTTC.

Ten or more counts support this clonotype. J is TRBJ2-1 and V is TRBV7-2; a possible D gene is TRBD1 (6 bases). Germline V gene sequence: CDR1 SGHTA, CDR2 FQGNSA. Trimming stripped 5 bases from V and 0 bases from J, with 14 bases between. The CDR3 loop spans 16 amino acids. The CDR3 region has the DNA TGTGCCAGCAGCCCAGGGGCAGGAACCTCCTACAATGAGCAGTTCTTC. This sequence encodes CASSPGAGTSYNEQFF.

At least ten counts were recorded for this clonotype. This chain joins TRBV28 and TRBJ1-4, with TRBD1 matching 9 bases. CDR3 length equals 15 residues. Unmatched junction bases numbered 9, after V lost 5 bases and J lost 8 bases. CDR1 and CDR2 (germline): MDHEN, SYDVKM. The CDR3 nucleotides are TGTGCCAGCAGTCCGGGGACAGGGCGGTGGGAAAAACTGTTTTTT. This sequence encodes CASSPGTGRWEKLFF.

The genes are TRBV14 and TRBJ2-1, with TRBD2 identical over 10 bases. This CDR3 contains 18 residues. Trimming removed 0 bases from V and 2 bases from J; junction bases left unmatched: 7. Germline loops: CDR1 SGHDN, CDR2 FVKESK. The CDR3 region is CASSQDWGLATTYNEQFF. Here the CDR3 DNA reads TGTGCCAGCAGCCAAGACTGGGGACTAGCGACGACCTACAATGAGCAGTTCTTC.

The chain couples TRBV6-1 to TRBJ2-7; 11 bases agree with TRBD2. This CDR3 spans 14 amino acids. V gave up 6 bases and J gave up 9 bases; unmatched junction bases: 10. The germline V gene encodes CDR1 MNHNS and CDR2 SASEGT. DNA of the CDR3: TGTGCCAGCAGGGGTAGCGGGAGGGGGAGCGGGCAGTACTTC. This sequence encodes CASRGSGRGSGQYF.

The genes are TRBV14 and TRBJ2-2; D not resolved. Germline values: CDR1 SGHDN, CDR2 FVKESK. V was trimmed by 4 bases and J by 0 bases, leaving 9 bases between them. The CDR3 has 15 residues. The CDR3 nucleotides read TGTGCCAGCAGCCGTCTTGGCGCGAACACCGGGGAGCTGTTTTTT. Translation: CASSRLGANTGELFF. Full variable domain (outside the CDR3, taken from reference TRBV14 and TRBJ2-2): EAGVTQFPSHSVIEKGQTVTLRCDPISGHDNLYWYRRVMGKEIKFLLHFVKESKQDESGMPNNRFLAERTGGTYSTLKVQPAELEDSGVYFCASSRLGANTGELFFGEGSRLTVL.

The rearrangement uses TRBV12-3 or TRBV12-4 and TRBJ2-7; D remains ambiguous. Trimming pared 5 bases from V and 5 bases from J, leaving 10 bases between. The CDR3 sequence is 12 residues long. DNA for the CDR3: TGTGCCAGCAGTCACGCCGCCGACGAGCAGTACTTC. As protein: CASSHAADEQYF.

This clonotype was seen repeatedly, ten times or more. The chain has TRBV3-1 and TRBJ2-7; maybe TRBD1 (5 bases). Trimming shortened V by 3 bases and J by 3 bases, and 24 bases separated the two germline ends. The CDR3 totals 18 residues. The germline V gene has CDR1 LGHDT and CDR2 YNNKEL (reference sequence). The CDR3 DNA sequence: TGTGCCAGCAGCCAGAAACTGGTAGGGGAAGGAACATACTACGAGCAGTACTTC. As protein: CASSQKLVGEGTYYEQYF.

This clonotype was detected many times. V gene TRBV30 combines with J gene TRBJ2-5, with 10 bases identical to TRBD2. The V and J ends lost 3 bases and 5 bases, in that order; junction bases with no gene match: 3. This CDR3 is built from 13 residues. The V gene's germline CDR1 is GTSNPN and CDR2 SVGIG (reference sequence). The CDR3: CAWRLAGAETQYF. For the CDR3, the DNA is TGTGCCTGGAGGCTAGCGGGAGCGGAGACCCAGTACTTC.

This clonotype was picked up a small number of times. The chain's CDR3 is CASSQGPHISSGLSNEQFF. The CDR3, as DNA: TGCGCCAGCAGCCAGGGCCCCCACATCTCTAGCGGGTTAAGCAATGAGCAGTTCTTC. The chain combines TRBV4-1 with TRBJ2-1; TRBD2 agrees at 8 bases. Germline lookup yields CDR1 MGHRA and CDR2 YSYEKL. With 3 bases clipped from V and 6 bases from J, the junction kept 19 bases outside the gene matches. The CDR3 runs 19 residues.

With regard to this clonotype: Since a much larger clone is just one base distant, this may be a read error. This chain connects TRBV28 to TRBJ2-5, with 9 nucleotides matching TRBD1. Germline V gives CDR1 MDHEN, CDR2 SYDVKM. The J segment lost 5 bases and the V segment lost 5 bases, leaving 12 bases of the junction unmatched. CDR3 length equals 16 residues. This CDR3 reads CASSPKGQGLWETQYF. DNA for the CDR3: TGTGCCAGCAGTCCCAAGGGACAGGGATTGTGGGAGACCCAGTACTTC.

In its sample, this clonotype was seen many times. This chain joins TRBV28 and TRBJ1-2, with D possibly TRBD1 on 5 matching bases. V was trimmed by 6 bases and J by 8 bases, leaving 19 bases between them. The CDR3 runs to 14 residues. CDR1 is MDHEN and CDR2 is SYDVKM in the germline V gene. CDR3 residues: CASSTRPGGGGYTF. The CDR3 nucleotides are TGTGCCAGCAGCACCCGTCCCGGGGGAGGAGGCTACACCTTC.